Ten or more counts support the clone carrying this TCR beta chain. Its antigen is unknown. TCRdb fed the multiplex PCR reads into MiXCR, producing one record per CDR3 protein. This sample has under 300,000 distinct CDR3 sequences, with 30% to 35% found just once. This record comes from a study of breast tumors, draining lymph nodes, adjacent tissues. The CDR3 is made up of 13 amino acids. V was cut by 4 bases and J by 2 bases, with 10 bases left in between. Germline assignment: CDR1 SGHTS and CDR2 YDEGEE. The study's findings and limits: Tumors had less TCR diversity than lymph nodes, more than nontumor tissue. Findings are consistent with lymph node origin and intratumoral expansion of most tumor T cells. Data only fit, rather than demonstrated, lymph node origin of most tumor T cells. Compared with basal-like, luminal-like tumors shared significantly more repertoire with nontumor tissue.

Breast cancer patients provided tissue from their axillary draining lymph nodes. The specimen was axillary lymph node tissue. This TCR was recovered from a female donor with breast cancer. Some clones in this sample may be carry-over from other donors' samples. The rearrangement links TRBV5-8 to TRBJ2-7; no clear D. This chain's CDR3 is CASSHGVAYEQYF. The CDR3 region has the DNA TGTGCCAGCAGCCATGGGGTAGCCTACGAGCAGTACTTC.